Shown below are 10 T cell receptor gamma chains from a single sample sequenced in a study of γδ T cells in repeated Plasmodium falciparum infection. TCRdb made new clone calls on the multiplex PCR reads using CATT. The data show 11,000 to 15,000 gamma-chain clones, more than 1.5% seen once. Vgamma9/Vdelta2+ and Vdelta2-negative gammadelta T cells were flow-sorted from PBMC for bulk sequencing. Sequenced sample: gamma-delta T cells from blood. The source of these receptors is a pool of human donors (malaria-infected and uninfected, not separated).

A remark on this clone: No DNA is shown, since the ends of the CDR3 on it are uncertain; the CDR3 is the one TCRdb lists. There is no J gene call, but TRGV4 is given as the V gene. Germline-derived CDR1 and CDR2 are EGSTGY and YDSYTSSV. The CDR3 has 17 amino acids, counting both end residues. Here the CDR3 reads CATGIIIRNSLAVEQHF.

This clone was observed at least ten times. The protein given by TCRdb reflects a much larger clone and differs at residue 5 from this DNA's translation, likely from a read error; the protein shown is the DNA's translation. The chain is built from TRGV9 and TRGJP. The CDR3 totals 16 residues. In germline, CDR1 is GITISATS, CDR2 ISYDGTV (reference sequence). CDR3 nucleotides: TGTGCCTTGTGGGGGGTGACAGAGTTGGGCAAAAAAATCAAGGTATTT. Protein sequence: CALWGVTELGKKIKVF.

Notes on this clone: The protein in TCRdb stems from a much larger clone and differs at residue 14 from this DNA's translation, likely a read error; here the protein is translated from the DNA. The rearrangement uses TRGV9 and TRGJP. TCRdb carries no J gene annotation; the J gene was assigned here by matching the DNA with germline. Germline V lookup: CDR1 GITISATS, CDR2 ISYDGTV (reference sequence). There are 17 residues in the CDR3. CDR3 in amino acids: CALWVVVQELGKKSKVF. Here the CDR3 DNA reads TGTGCCTTGTGGGTGGTGGTACAAGAGTTGGGCAAAAAAAGCAAGGTATTT.

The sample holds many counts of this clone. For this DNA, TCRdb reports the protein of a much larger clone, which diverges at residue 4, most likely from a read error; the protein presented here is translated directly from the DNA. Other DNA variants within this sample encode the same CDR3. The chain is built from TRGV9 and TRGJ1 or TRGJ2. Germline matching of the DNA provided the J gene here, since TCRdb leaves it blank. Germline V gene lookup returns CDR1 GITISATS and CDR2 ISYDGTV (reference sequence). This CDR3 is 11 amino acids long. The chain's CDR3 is CALRETPGKLF. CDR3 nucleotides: TGTGCCTTGAGGGAGACCCCGGGGAAACTCTTT.

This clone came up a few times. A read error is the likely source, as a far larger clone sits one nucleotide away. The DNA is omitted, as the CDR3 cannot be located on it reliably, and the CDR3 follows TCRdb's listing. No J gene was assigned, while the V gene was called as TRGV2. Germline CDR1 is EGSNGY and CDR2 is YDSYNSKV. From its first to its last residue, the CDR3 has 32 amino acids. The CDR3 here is CATWDGPIGIRNSLAVEQHWLSQVSIGRIQHF.

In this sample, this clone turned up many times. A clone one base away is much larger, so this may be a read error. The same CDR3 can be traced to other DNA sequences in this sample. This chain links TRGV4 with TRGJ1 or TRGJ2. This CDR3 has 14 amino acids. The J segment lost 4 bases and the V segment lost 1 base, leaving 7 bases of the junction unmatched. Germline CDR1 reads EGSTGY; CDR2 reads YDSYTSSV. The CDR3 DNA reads TGTGCCACCTGGGATGGACTTAACTATTATAAGAAACTCTTT. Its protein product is CATWDGLNYYKKLF.

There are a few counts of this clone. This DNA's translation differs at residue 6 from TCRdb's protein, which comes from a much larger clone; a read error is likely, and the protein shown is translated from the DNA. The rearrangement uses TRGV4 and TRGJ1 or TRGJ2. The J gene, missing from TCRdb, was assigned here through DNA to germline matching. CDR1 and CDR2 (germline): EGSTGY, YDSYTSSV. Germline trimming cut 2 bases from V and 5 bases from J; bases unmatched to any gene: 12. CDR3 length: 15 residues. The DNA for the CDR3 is TGTGCCACCTGGGATGAGCCTTTCTTTGATTATAAGAAACTCTTT. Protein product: CATWDEPFFDYKKLF.

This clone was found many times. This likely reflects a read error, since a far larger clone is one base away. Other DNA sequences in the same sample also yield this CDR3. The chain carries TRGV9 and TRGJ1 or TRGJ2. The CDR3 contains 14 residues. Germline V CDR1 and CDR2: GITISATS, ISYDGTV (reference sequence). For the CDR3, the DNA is TGCGCCTTGTGGGAGGTGCAGGGGGGGTATAAGAAACTCTTT. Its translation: CALWEVQGGYKKLF.

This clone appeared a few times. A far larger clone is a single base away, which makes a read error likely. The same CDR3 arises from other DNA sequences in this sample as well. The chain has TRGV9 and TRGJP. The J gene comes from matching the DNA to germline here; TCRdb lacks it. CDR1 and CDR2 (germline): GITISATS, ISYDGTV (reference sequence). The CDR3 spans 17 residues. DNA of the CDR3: TGTGCCTTGTGGGAGGTGATTCTAGAGTTGGGCAAAAAGATCAAGGTATTT. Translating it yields CALWEVILELGKKIKVF.

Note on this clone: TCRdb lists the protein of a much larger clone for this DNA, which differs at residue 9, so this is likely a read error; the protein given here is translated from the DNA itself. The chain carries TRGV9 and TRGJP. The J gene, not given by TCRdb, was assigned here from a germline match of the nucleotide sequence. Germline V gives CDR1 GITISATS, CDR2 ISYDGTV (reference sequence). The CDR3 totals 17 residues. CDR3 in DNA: TGTGCCTTGTGGGAGGAGACGCAAGGGTTGGGCAAAAAAATCAAGGTATTT. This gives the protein CALWEETQGLGKKIKVF.